The rows below give T cell receptor beta chains drawn from one sample of a study of vaccination and CD4 T cells after COVID-19. Their target antigens are unknown. TCRdb independently ran MiXCR on the PCR reads; one entry per CDR3 protein. The table shows 14,000 or so distinct CDR3 sequences, with 29% occurring only once. Material: CD4+ T cells from blood, cultured in vitro, obtained before SARS-CoV-2 vaccination. These receptors all come from a human donor who received a COVID-19 vaccine. Each CDR3 is given with its conserved first and last residue. A D gene is named only where the DNA matches it firmly. Clone size, where shown, is once, few, many, or a class for clones that have expanded.

>TRBD1|TRBJ1-2|NA|TRBV4-2
CASSPGTDSQMNYGYTF
TGTGCCAGCAGCCCGGGGACAGACAGCCAGATGAACTATGGCTACACCTTC
>TRBD1|TRBJ2-3|NA|TRBV5-4
CASSRGQGMKVDTQYF
TGTGCCAGCAGCCGTGGACAGGGGATGAAGGTGGATACGCAGTATTTT
>NA|TRBJ2-4|few|TRBV6-1
CASTGQGLAKNIQYF
TGTGCCAGCACAGGTCAGGGGCTAGCCAAAAACATTCAGTACTTC
>NA|TRBJ2-1|NA|TRBV5-4
CASSLASGKYEQFF
TGTGCCAGCAGCTTGGCCTCGGGGAAGTATGAGCAGTTCTTC
>NA|TRBJ1-2|few|TRBV18
CASSPFLQSYSYGYTF
TGTGCCAGCTCACCCTTCTTGCAGAGCTATAGCTATGGCTACACCTTC
>TRBD1|TRBJ1-6|NA|TRBV7-6
CASSLADRGPLHF
TGTGCCAGCAGCTTAGCCGACAGGGGTCCCCTCCACTTT
>TRBD1|TRBJ1-4|NA|TRBV25-1
CASSEPGTGGRKLFF
TGTGCCAGCAGTGAGCCCGGGACAGGGGGGCGGAAACTGTTTTTT
>TRBD2|TRBJ2-3|NA|TRBV5-1
CASSSFASGGTDTQYF
TGCGCCAGCAGCTCCTTCGCTAGCGGGGGCACAGATACGCAGTATTTT
>NA|TRBJ1-6|few|TRBV7-3
CASSPNGSGRSPLHF
TGTGCCAGCAGCCCAAACGGGTCGGGGCGTTCACCCCTCCACTTT
>TRBD1|TRBJ2-3|NA|TRBV10-1
CASSDTRDRVSDTQYF
TGCGCCAGCAGTGATACTCGGGACAGGGTCTCAGATACGCAGTATTTT
>NA|TRBJ2-1|NA|TRBV10-1
CASRFSRGSYNEQFF
TGCGCCAGCAGATTCTCCAGGGGTTCCTACAATGAGCAGTTCTTC
>NA|TRBJ2-3|NA|TRBV20-1
CSASTTGRETQYF
TGCAGTGCGTCAACTACAGGACGAGAGACGCAGTATTTT
>TRBD2|TRBJ2-7|NA|TRBV5-4
CASSVLPGLAEYGRSSYEQYF
TGTGCCAGCAGCGTCCTTCCGGGACTAGCGGAGTATGGTCGGAGTTCCTACGAGCAGTACTTC
>NA|TRBJ2-3|NA|TRBV6-1
CASSRGWGHSSTDTQYF
TGTGCCAGCAGTAGGGGATGGGGACATTCTAGCACAGATACGCAGTATTTT
>NA|TRBJ2-3|NA|TRBV20-1
CSAVRLTDTQYF
TGCAGTGCCGTTCGGCTCACAGATACGCAGTATTTT
>NA|TRBJ2-7|NA|TRBV7-6
CASSPSRVYHEQYF
TGTGCCAGCAGCCCGAGCAGGGTTTACCACGAGCAGTACTTC
>NA|TRBJ1-3|few|TRBV7-9
CASSLTPFASGNTIYF
TGTGCCAGCAGCTTAACCCCCTTCGCCTCTGGAAACACCATATATTTT
>NA|TRBJ2-5|few|TRBV10-2
CASSDAAGKETQYF
TGCGCCAGCAGTGATGCGGCGGGGAAAGAGACCCAGTACTTC
>NA|TRBJ1-2|once|TRBV2
CASKAGNGYTF
TGTGCCAGCAAGGCGGGGAATGGCTACACCTTC
>TRBD2|TRBJ2-5|few|TRBV7-8
CASSHSPLAGGWETQYF
TGTGCCAGCAGCCATTCCCCCTTAGCGGGGGGGTGGGAGACCCAGTACTTC
>TRBD1|TRBJ1-5|few|TRBV19
CASSPPGQGDSNQPQHF
TGTGCCAGTAGTCCGCCGGGACAGGGTGATAGCAATCAGCCCCAGCATTTT
>NA|TRBJ2-1|NA|TRBV7-9
CASSLLPGPKEMLQFF
TGTGCCAGCAGCTTGTTACCGGGACCAAAGGAGATGTTGCAGTTCTTC
>NA|TRBJ1-4|NA|TRBV10-2
CASSDRDGEKLFF
TGCGCCAGCAGTGACAGAGACGGTGAAAAACTGTTTTTT
>TRBD1|TRBJ1-2|medium-sized|TRBV6-1
CASSRDRELTSGYTF
TGTGCCAGCAGTAGGGACAGGGAATTAACGAGTGGCTACACCTTC
>TRBD2|TRBJ2-3|NA|TRBV20-1
CSARDGGTSTDTQYF
TGCAGTGCTAGAGACGGGGGGACTAGCACAGATACGCAGTATTTT
>NA|TRBJ2-7|NA|TRBV15
CATSRVRGPYEQYF
TGTGCCACCAGCAGAGTGCGGGGCCCCTACGAGCAGTACTTC
>TRBD1|TRBJ2-7|NA|TRBV5-4
CASRSGRDRATYEQYF
TGTGCCAGCAGATCGGGCCGGGACAGGGCTACCTACGAGCAGTACTTC
>NA|TRBJ2-3|NA|TRBV14
CASSPQLATSDTQYF
TGTGCCAGCAGCCCCCAACTAGCAACATCAGATACGCAGTATTTT
>NA|TRBJ2-7|once|TRBV18
CASSPILGYEQYF
TGTGCCAGCTCACCAATACTAGGATACGAGCAGTACTTC
>TRBD1|TRBJ1-1|few|TRBV19
CASRQTGQNTEAFF
TGTGCCAGTAGGCAGACAGGGCAGAACACTGAAGCTTTCTTT
>NA|TRBJ2-5|NA|TRBV12-3/TRBV12-4
CASSFGRRETQYF
TGTGCCAGCAGTTTTGGGAGGCGGGAGACCCAGTACTTC
>NA|TRBJ2-3|NA|TRBV7-3
CASSLLGEASTDTQYF
TGTGCCAGCAGCTTATTAGGTGAAGCTAGCACAGATACGCAGTATTTT
>TRBD2|TRBJ2-1|large|TRBV7-8
CASTSKSGGAYNEQFF
TGTGCCAGCACCTCCAAAAGCGGGGGGGCCTACAATGAGCAGTTCTTC
>TRBD1|TRBJ1-4|NA|TRBV6-1
CASIRGQGSGISEKLFF
TGTGCCAGCATAAGGGGACAGGGATCGGGGATTAGTGAAAAACTGTTTTTT
>NA|TRBJ2-7|few|TRBV6-5
CASSSVDEQYF
TGTGCCAGCAGTTCCGTCGACGAGCAGTACTTC
>TRBD1|TRBJ1-3|NA|TRBV6-1
CASSGQAGAGGNTIYF
TGTGCCAGCAGCGGACAGGCAGGAGCGGGTGGAAACACCATATATTTT
>NA|TRBJ1-5|NA|TRBV20-1
CSATTGLSNQPQHF
TGCAGTGCAACCACAGGGCTTAGCAATCAGCCCCAGCATTTT
>NA|TRBJ1-3|few|TRBV7-9
CASSHPEGRANTIYF
TGTGCCAGCAGCCACCCGGAAGGGAGAGCGAACACCATATATTTT
>TRBD1|TRBJ1-1|NA|TRBV7-8
CASSTWDRGLGRTEAFF
TGTGCCAGCAGCACTTGGGACAGGGGTTTAGGGAGGACTGAAGCTTTCTTT
>TRBD1|TRBJ1-3|NA|TRBV12-3/TRBV12-4
CASRKWDSGNTIYF
TGTGCCAGCAGGAAATGGGACAGTGGAAACACCATATATTTT
>NA|TRBJ1-5|few|TRBV15
CATSREISGSNQPQHF
TGTGCCACCAGCAGAGAGATATCAGGGAGCAATCAGCCCCAGCATTTT